Detailed here is one TCR beta chain. Its binding antigen is unknown. No much larger clone is present one base from it, and per-base qualities are unavailable. This sample was included in a study of T cell repertoires in cytomegalovirus infection (dated by TCRdb to between 2017 and 2020). The study in broad terms: Alongside well-studied HLA-B-restricted epitopes, the peptide stimulations were aimed at recently identified HLA-C-restricted CMV epitopes, whose presentation resists viral immunomodulation. Donor HLA type was relevant to the analysis, as public TCR beta signatures indicated carriage of CMV infection together with the matching HLA type.

Results the study describes overall, beyond this receptor: The ex vivo response was dominated by HLA-C-restricted CMV-specific TCR beta clonotypes, which also provided the single most frequent clonotype in two of eight donors. In both this cohort and an independent cohort of 300 to 450 donors, the cumulative frequency of public TCR beta family members distinguished carriers of CMV infection plus the relevant HLA type.

In light of the paper, this sample's treatment or condition label describes: in vitro stimulation with specific CMV peptide epitopes to enrich CMV-specific T cells. TCRdb shows the sequencer as Illumina HiSeq 1500. In TCRdb, the public reads were trimmed at Q25 with fastp and aligned with MiXCR, with productive beta chains retained. Each record represents a unique CDR3 protein, reported with the most common genes and DNA among its rows. Across this sample there are hundreds of thousands of distinct CDR3 sequences, with roughly 31% seen only once. Of the sample, roughly 13% is held by the ten largest clones. The material sequenced was cultured CD8+ T cells from PBMCs, taken from culture after CMV antigen stimulation. The receptor's source is a human donor in good health (CMV status not recorded). Some clones in this sample may be carry-over from other donors' samples.

The base sequence is TGCGCCAGCGAGTGGAGTATAGATGGCGGAGGGATGGGGGAGACCCAGTACTTC. Its coded protein is CASEWSIDGGGMGETQYF. The rearrangement combines TRBV5-1 with TRBJ2-5; TRBD2 is perhaps the D gene, given 6 matching bases. V loses 7 bases of germline sequence and J loses 5 bases, and the interval between the two ends is 30 bases. The CDR3 numbers 18 residues from cysteine through phenylalanine. This entry keeps only the CDR3 DNA: 54 bases, framed from base 1. From the germline V gene, CDR1 is SGHRS and CDR2 is YFSETQ.